Listed here are 13 T cell receptor beta chains from one sample, sequenced in a study of cytomegalovirus exposure and HLA in healthy donors. The PCR ran on 60 Vbeta and 13 Jbeta primers. The method was immunoSEQ multiplex PCR; TCRdb's version includes in-frame clones alone and lacks a portion of them. The sample comprises around 210,000 clones, approximately 78% of which are singletons, and approximately 2.5% rests with the top ten. The material sequenced was PBMCs. The receptors come from a woman aged 40 to 49 in good health and CMV-seronegative.

To note about this clone: Germline is not matched at one junction end, which may reflect a read error. The gene calls are TRBV7-9 and TRBJ2-7, with 7 bases matching TRBD2. The CDR3 covers 17 residues. Germline loops: CDR1 SEHNR, CDR2 FQNEAQ (reference sequence). DNA of the CDR3: TGTTCCAGCAGCACAAACCCCGGGCTAGCGGACTCCTACGAGCAGTACTTC. Amino acids: CSSSTNPGLADSYEQYF. Using reference TRBV7-9 and TRBJ2-7 for the parts outside the CDR3, the full variable domain is DTGVSQNPRHKITKRGQNVTFRCDPISEHNRLYWYRQTLGQGPEFLTYFQNEAQLEKSRLLSDRFSAERPKGSFSTLEIQRTEQGDSAMYLCSSSTNPGLADSYEQYFGPGTRLTVT.

The gene calls are TRBV4-2 and TRBJ2-5, with D possibly TRBD1 on 7 matching bases. In germline, CDR1 is LGHNA, CDR2 YNFKEQ. V was cut by 4 bases and J by 4 bases, with 13 bases left in between. The CDR3 spans 14 residues. The DNA of the CDR3 is TGTGCCAGCAGCCTGACCCAGGGGGGAGAGACCCAGTACTTC. Its translation: CASSLTQGGETQYF.

V gene TRBV2 combines with J gene TRBJ1-3; no clear D gene. CDR3 length equals 12 residues. V was pared by 7 bases and J by 4 bases, with 8 bases between. Per the germline V gene, CDR1 is SNHLY and CDR2 is FYNNEI. The CDR3 is CASTAGGNTIYF. The CDR3 region has the DNA TGTGCCAGCACGGCAGGCGGAAACACCATATATTTT.

This clone was picked up a small number of times. V gene TRBV6-1 combines with J gene TRBJ2-2; TRBD2 matches at 10 bases. The CDR3 is 18 amino acids. Trimming removed 3 bases from V and 0 bases from J; junction bases left unmatched: 7. Germline V gene data show CDR1 as MNHNS and CDR2 as SASEGT. The CDR3 here is CASSEFVGTSANTGELFF. The DNA for the CDR3 is TGTGCCAGCAGTGAGTTTGTTGGGACTAGCGCGAACACCGGGGAGCTGTTTTTT.

V is TRBV27 and J is TRBJ2-7; 7 bases match TRBD2. V was clipped by 5 bases and J by 3 bases; unmatched bases: 16. This CDR3 has 17 residues. CDR1 is MNHEY, CDR2 SMNVEV, per germline (reference sequence). CDR3 nucleotides: TGTGCCAGCAGTCCCTATCCTGGCGGGAGAAGTGGCTACGAGCAGTACTTC. Amino acid sequence: CASSPYPGGRSGYEQYF.

The chain joins TRBV5-4 to TRBJ2-7; 11 bases line up with TRBD2. There are 15 residues in the CDR3. Germline V gene data show CDR1 as SGHNT and CDR2 as YYREEE (reference sequence). The junction had 8 bases not matched to a gene; V was cut back by 4 bases and J by 5 bases. CDR3 region: CASSRSTSGGDEQYF. The DNA for the CDR3 is TGTGCCAGCAGCCGGTCTACTAGCGGGGGCGACGAGCAGTACTTC.

The chain links TRBV30 to TRBJ1-4; no clear D gene. Germline CDR1 and CDR2: GTSNPN and SVGIG (reference sequence). The CDR3 extends over 14 amino acids. Trimming took 0 bases from V and 7 from J, leaving 12 bases between them. The CDR3 coding sequence is TGTGCCTGGAGTGTACTACCTAGGCCTGAAAAACTGTTTTTT. Translated, it gives CAWSVLPRPEKLFF.

Of note for this clone: Other nucleotide sequences in the sample specify the same CDR3. The V call is TRBV15, the J call TRBJ1-2, with D unclear. This CDR3 is built from 15 residues. Looked up from germline, CDR1 is LNHNV and CDR2 is YYDKDF (reference sequence). Trimming removed 1 base at V and 2 bases at J, with 11 bases between. CDR3 DNA: TGTGCCACCAGCAGAGTTGGATCAGGAAACTATGGCTACACCTTC. As protein: CATSRVGSGNYGYTF.

The chain couples TRBV27 to TRBJ1-2; no clear D gene. Between the trimmed V and J ends, which lost 5 bases and 2 bases, there was a span of 15 bases. Germline V lookup: CDR1 MNHEY, CDR2 SMNVEV (reference sequence). The CDR3 totals 15 residues. In DNA form, the CDR3 reads TGTGCCAGCAGTCCCCGCGGCCTACTCAACTATGGCTACACCTTC. This sequence encodes CASSPRGLLNYGYTF.

This chain uses TRBV2 with TRBJ2-7; the D is unclear. The germline V and J ends were trimmed by 7 bases and 3 bases, with 16 bases remaining between them. The CDR3 runs 14 residues. The germline gives CDR1 SNHLY, CDR2 FYNNEI. In DNA, the CDR3 is TGTGCCAGCACCCCCCGAGTCTTAGACTACGAGCAGTACTTC. Translated, it gives CASTPRVLDYEQYF.

The chain joins TRBV30 to TRBJ2-2; D is unresolved. Germline V gene lookup returns CDR1 GTSNPN and CDR2 SVGIG (reference sequence). Trimming pared 4 bases from V and 3 bases from J, leaving 3 bases between. This CDR3 comprises 11 residues. DNA for the CDR3: TGTGCCTGGACATACACCGGGGAGCTGTTTTTT. It encodes CAWTYTGELFF.

V usage is TRBV5-6 and J usage is TRBJ2-7; 11 bases are shared with TRBD1. The CDR3 covers 15 residues. Germline CDR1 and CDR2: SGHDT and YYEEEE. V trimming: 4 bases; J trimming: 0 bases; junction bases outside the gene matches: 3. CDR3 region: CASSRTGGSSYEQYF. The CDR3 nucleotides read TGTGCCAGCAGCCGGACAGGGGGCAGCTCCTACGAGCAGTACTTC.

The chain combines TRBV18 with TRBJ1-5; 7 nucleotides agree with TRBD1. V lost 0 bases to trimming and J lost 1 base; unmatched junction nucleotides: 3. The CDR3 sequence is 16 residues long. Germline CDR1 KGHSH, CDR2 LQKENI. The CDR3 nucleotides read TGTGCCAGCTCACCACCGTCGGGACAGAGCAATCAGCCCCAGCATTTT. Encoded protein: CASSPPSGQSNQPQHF.